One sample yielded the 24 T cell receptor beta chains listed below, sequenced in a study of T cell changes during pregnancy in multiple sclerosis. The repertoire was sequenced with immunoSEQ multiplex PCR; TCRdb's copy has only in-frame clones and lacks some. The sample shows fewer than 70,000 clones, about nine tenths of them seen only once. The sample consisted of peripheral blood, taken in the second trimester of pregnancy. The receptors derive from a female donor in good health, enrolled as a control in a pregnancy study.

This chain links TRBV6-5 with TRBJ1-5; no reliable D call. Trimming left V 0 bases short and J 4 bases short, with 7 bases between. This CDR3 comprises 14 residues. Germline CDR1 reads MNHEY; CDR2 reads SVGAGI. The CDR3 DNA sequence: TGTGCCAGCAGTTACTCGCGGGCTAATCAGCCCCAGCATTTT. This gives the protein CASSYSRANQPQHF.

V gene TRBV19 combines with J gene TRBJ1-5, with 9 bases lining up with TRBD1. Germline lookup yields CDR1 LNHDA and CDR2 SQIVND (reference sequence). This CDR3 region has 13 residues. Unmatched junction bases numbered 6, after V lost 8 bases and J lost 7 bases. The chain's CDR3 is CASGDRVQQPQHF. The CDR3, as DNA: TGTGCCAGTGGGGACAGGGTCCAGCAGCCCCAGCATTTT. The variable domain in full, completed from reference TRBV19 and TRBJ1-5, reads DGGITQSPKYLFRKEGQNVTLSCEQNLNHDAMYWYRQDPGQGLRLIYYSQIVNDFQKGDIAEGYSVSREKKESFPLTVTSAQKNPTAFYLCASGDRVQQPQHFGDGTRLSIL.

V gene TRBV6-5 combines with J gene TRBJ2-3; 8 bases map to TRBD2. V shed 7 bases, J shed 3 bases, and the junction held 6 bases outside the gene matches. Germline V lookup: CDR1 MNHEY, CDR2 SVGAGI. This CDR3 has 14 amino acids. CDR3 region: CASMRSGGTDTQYF. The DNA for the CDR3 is TGTGCCAGCATGAGAAGCGGGGGAACAGATACGCAGTATTTT.

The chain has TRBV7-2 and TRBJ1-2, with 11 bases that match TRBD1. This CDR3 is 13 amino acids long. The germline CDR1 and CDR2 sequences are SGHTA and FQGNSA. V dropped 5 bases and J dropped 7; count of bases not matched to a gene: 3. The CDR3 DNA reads TGTGCCAGCAGCCTGGACAGGGGGCTTGGCTACACCTTC. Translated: CASSLDRGLGYTF.

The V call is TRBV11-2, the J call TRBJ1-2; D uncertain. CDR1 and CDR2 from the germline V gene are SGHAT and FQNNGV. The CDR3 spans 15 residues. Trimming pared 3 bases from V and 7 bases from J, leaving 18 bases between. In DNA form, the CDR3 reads TGTGCCAGCAGCTTTGCGTCAGGAGGATTTGCTGGCTACACCTTC. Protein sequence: CASSFASGGFAGYTF. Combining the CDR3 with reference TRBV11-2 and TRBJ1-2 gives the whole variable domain EAGVAQSPRYKIIEKRQSVAFWCNPISGHATLYWYQQILGQGPKLLIQFQNNGVVDDSQLPKDRFSAERLKGVDSTLKIQPAKLEDSAVYLCASSFASGGFAGYTFGSGTRLTVV.

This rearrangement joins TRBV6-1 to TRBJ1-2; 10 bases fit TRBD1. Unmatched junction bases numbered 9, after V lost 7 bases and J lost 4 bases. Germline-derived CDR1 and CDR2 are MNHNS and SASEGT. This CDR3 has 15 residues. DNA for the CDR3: TGTGCCAGCATCCCGGGACAGGGGCCCCCCTATGGCTACACCTTC. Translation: CASIPGQGPPYGYTF.

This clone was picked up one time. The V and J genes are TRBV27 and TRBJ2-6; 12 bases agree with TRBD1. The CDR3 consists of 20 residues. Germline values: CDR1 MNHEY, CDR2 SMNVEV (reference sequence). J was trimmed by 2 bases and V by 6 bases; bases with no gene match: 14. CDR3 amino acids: CASSRKATGTGGTGANVLTF. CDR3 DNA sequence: TGTGCCAGCAGCCGAAAGGCCACCGGGACAGGGGGCACTGGGGCCAACGTCCTGACTTTC.

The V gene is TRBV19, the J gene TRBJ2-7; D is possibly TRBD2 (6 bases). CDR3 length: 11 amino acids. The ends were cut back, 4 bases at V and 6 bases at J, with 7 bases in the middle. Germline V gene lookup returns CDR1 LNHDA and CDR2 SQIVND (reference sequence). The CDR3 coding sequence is TGTGCCAGTAGTACCGGGGGCGAGCAGTACTTC. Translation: CASSTGGEQYF. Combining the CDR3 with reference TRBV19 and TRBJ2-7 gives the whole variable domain DGGITQSPKYLFRKEGQNVTLSCEQNLNHDAMYWYRQDPGQGLRLIYYSQIVNDFQKGDIAEGYSVSREKKESFPLTVTSAQKNPTAFYLCASSTGGEQYFGPGTRLTVT.

This CDR3 reads CASSPGDSHSPLHF. In DNA form, the CDR3 reads TGTGCCAGCAGCCCGGGGGACAGCCATTCACCCCTCCACTTT. The chain uses TRBV11-2 and TRBJ1-6; 7 nucleotides match TRBD1. The V gene's germline CDR1 is SGHAT and CDR2 FQNNGV. This CDR3 spans 14 amino acids. Losses at the gene ends were 5 bases for V and 8 bases for J; bases not matched to a gene: 6.

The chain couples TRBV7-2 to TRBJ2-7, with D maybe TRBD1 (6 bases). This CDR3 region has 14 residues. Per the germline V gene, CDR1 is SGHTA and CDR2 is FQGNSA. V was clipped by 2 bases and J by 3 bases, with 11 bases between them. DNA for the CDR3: TGTGCCAGCAGCTTAAGGCACAGGGACTACGAGCAGTACTTC. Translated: CASSLRHRDYEQYF.

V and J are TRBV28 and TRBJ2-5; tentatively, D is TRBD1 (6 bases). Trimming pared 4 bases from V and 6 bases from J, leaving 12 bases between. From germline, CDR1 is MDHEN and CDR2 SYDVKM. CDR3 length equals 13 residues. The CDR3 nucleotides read TGTGCCAGCAGTTCGCTACAGGGACAGACCCAGTACTTC. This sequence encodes CASSSLQGQTQYF.

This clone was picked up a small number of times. The DNA for the CDR3 is TGTGCCAGCAGCTTGGGTGGGACAGGAGATGAAAAACTGTTTTTT. Protein product: CASSLGGTGDEKLFF. V is TRBV5-4 and J is TRBJ1-4; TRBD1 agrees at 8 bases. Per germline, CDR1 SGHNT and CDR2 YYREEE (reference sequence). With V trimmed by 0 bases and J by 6 bases, 4 bases remained unmatched. The CDR3 is 15 amino acids.

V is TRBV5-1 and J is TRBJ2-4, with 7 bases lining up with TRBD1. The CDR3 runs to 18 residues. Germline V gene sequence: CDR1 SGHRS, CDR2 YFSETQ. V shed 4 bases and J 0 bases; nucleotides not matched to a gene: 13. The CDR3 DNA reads TGCGCCAGCAGCCCTGTCCCCGACAGGGCTCTAGCCAAAAACATTCAGTACTTC. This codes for CASSPVPDRALAKNIQYF.

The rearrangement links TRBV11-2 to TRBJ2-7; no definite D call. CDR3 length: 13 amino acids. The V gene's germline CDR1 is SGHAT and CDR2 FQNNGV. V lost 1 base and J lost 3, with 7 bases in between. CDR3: CASSLVSSYEQYF. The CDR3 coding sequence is TGTGCCAGCAGCTTAGTGTCCAGCTACGAGCAGTACTTC.

The DNA of the CDR3 is TGTGCCAGCAGCCGCCGGACAAATGGAGATTATGGCTACACCTTC. Protein product: CASSRRTNGDYGYTF. V gene TRBV14 combines with J gene TRBJ1-2, with D perhaps matching TRBD1 (5 bases). Germline-derived CDR1 and CDR2 are SGHDN and FVKESK. The ends were cut back, 4 bases at V and 5 bases at J, with 17 bases in the middle. The CDR3 extends over 15 amino acids.

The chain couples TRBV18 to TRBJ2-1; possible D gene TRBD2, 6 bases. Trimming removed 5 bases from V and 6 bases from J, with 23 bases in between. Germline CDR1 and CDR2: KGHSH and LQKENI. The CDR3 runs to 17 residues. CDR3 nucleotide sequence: TGTGCCAGCTCAATTACGAGTGCGGACTACGTATCCAATGAGCAGTTCTTC. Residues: CASSITSADYVSNEQFF.

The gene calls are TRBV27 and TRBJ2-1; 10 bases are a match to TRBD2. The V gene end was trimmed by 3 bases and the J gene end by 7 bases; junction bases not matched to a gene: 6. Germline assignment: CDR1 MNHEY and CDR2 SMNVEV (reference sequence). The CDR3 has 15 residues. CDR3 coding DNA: TGTGCCAGCAGTTTTGGGCTAGCGGGAGCTAATGAGCAGTTCTTC. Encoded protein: CASSFGLAGANEQFF.

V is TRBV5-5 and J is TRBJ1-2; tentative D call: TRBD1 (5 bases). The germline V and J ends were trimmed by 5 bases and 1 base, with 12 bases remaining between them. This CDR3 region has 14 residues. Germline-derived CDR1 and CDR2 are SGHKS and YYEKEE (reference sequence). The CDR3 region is CASRPSTDNYGYTF. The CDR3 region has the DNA TGTGCCAGCAGGCCCTCGACAGATAACTATGGCTACACCTTC.

The CDR3 nucleotides are TGTGCCAGCAGCTCACAAACCGGGGGGAGGCCCCAGTACTTC. Translating gives CASSSQTGGRPQYF. The chain has TRBV5-4 and TRBJ2-7; 7 nucleotides agree with TRBD2. Germline V lookup: CDR1 SGHNT, CDR2 YYREEE (reference sequence). There are 14 residues in the CDR3. The trim removed 3 bases at V and 10 bases at J, leaving 13 bases unmatched.

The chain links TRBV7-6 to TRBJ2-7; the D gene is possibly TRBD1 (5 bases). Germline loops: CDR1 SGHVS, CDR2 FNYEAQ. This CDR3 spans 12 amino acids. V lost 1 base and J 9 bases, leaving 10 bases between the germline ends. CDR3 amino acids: CASSLGGVRQYF. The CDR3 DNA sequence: TGTGCCAGCAGCTTAGGGGGCGTTAGGCAGTACTTC.

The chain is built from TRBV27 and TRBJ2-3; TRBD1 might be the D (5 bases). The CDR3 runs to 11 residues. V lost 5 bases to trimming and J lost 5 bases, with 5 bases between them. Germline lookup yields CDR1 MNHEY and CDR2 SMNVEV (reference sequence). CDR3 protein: CASSRGDTQYF. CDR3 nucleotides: TGTGCCAGCAGTAGGGGAGATACGCAGTATTTT.

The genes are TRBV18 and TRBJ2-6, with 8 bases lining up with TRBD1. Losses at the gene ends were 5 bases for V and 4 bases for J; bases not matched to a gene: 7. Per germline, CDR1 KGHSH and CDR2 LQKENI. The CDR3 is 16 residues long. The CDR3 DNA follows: TGTGCCAGCTCAAAGGTCAGGGGGCAAGGGGCCAACGTCCTGACTTTC. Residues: CASSKVRGQGANVLTF.

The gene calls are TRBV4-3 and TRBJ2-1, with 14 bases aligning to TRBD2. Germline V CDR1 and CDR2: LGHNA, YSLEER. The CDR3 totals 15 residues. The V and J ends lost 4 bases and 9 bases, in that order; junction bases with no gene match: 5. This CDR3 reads CASSRLAGGPFEQFF. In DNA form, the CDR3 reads TGCGCCAGCAGCCGACTAGCGGGAGGGCCATTTGAGCAGTTCTTC.

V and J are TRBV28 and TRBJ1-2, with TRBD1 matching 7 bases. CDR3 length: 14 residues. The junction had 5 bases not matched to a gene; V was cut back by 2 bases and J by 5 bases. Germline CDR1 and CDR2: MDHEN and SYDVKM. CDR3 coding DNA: TGTGCCAGCAGTTTACTTGCAGGGGGGTATGGCTACACCTTC. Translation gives CASSLLAGGYGYTF.